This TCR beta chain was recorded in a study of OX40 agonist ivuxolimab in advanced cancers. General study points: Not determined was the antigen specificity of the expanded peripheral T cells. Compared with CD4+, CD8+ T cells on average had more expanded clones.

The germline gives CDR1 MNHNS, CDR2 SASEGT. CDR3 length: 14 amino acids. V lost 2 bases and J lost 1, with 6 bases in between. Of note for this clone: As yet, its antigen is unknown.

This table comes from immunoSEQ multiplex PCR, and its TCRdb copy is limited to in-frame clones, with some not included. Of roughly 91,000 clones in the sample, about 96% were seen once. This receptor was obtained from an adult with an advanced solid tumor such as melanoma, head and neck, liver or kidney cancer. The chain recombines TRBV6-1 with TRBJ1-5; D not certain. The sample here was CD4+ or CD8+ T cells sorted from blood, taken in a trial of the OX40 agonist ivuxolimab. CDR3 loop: CASSELQSNQPQHF. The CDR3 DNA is TGTGCCAGCAGTGAATTGCAGAGCAATCAGCCCCAGCATTTT.